Given below is one T cell receptor (beta chain) in context. The antigen is undetermined. This sample is part of a study of tumor and adjacent non-tumor tissue in lung cancer. About the research overall: Stage I to III disease affected ten to eleven men and a handful of women aged roughly 31 to 80.

No cell sorting was done before RNA was extracted from the tissue. The normal lung tissue was taken more than 3 cm from the tumor edge. A modified ARM-PCR protocol with three rounds of nested PCR amplified TCRbeta. TCRdb fed the multiplex PCR reads into MiXCR, producing one record per CDR3 protein. The sample carries some 100,000 distinct CDR3 sequences, about 65% recorded once. The CDR3 extends over 15 amino acids. The germline V gene has CDR1 MGHDK and CDR2 SYGVNS. General study points: Tumor TCR diversity, when higher, was linked to shorter survival. Compared with tumor, normal lung showed significantly lower TCR diversity.

This clonotype originated in a man in his fifties or sixties with non-small cell lung cancer. Sequenced input: distant non-tumor lung tissue. The chain is built from TRBV25-1 and TRBJ2-7; D may be TRBD2 (5 bases). The CDR3 DNA sequence: TGTACCTGCAGTTCCGCGAGAGGGCACTCTCTCGAGCAGTACTTC. It encodes CTCSSARGHSLEQYF.